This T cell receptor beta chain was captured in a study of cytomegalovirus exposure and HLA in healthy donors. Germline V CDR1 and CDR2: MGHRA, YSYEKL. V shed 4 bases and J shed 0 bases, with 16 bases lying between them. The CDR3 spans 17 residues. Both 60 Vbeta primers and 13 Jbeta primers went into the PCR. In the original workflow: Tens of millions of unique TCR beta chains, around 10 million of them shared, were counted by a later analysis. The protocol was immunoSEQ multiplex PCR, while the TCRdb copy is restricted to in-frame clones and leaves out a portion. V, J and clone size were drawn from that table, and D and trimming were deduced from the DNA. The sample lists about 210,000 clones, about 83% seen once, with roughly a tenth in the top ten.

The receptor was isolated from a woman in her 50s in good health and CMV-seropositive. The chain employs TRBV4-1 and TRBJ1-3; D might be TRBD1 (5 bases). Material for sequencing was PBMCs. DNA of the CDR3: TGCGCCAGCAGCCCCCTAGGGGCGGGAAACTCTGGAAACACCATATATTTT. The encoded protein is CASSPLGAGNSGNTIYF.